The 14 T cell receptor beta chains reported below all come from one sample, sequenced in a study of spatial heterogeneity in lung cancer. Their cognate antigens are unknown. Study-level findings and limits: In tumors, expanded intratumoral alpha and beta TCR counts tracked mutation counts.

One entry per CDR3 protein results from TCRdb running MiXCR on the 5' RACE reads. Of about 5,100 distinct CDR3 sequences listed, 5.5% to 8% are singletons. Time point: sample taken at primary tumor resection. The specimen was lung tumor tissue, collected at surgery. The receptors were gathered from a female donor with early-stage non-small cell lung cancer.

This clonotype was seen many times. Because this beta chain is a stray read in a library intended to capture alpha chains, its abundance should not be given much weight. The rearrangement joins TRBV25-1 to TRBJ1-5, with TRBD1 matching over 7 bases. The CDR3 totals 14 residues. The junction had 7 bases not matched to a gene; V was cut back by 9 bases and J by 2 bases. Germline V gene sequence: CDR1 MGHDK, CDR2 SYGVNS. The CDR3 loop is CASGQAGGNQPQHF. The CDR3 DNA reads TGTGCCAGTGGACAGGCGGGTGGCAATCAGCCCCAGCATTTT.

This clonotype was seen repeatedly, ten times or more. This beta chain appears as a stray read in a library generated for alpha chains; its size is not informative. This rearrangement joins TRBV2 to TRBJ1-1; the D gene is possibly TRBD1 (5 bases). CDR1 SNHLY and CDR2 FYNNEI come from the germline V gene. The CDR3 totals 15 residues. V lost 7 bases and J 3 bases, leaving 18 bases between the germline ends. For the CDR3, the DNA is TGTGCCAGCACCCCAAGTAGGGGCGGTGACACTGAAGCTTTCTTT. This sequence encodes CASTPSRGGDTEAFF. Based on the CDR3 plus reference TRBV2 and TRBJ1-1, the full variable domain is EPEVTQTPSHQVTQMGQEVILRCVPISNHLYFYWYRQILGQKVEFLVSFYNNEISEKSEIFDDQFSVERPDGSNFTLKIRSTKLEDSAMYFCASTPSRGGDTEAFFGQGTRLTVV.

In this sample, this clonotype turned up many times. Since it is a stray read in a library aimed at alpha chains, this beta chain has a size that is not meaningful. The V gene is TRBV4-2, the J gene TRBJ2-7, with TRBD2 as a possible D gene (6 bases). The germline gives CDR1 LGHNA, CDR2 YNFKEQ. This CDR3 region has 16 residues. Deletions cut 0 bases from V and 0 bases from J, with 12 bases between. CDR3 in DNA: TGTGCCAGCAGCCAAGAAGCCCTGGGGGGCTCCTACGAGCAGTACTTC. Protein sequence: CASSQEALGGSYEQYF.

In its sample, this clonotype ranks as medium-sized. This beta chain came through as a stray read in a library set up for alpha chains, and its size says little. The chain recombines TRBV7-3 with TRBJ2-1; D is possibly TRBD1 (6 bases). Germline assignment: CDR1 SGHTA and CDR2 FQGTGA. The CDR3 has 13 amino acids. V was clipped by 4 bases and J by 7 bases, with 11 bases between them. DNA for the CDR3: TGTGCCAGCAGCTCCTGGGGGCAAAATGAGCAGTTCTTC. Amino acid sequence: CASSSWGQNEQFF.

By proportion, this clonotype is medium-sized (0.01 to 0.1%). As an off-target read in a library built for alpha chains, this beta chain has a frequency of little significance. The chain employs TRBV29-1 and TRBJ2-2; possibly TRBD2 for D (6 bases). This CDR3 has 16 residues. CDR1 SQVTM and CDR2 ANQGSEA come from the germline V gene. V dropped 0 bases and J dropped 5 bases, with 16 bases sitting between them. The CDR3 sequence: CSVEDGTSPWTGELFF. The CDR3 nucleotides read TGCAGCGTTGAAGATGGGACTTCACCGTGGACCGGGGAGCTGTTTTTT.

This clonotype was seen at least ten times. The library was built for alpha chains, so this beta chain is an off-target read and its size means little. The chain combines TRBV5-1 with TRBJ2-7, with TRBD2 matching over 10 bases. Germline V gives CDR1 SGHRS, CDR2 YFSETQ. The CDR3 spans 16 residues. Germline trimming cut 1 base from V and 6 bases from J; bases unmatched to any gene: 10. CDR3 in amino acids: CASSLFPGLARIEQYF. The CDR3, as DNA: TGCGCCAGCAGCTTGTTTCCGGGACTAGCGCGGATCGAGCAGTACTTC.

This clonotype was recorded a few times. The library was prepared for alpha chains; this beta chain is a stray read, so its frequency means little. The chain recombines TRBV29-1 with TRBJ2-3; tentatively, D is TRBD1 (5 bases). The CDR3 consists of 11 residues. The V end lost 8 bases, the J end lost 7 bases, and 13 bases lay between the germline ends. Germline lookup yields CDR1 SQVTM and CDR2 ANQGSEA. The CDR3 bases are TGCAGCCCCCGACAGTCCAATACGCAGTATTTT. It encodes CSPRQSNTQYF.

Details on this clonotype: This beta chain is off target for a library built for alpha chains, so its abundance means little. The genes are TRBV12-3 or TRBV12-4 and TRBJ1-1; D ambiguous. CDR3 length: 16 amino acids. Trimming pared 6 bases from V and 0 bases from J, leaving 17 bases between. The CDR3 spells CASRPPTRRVNTEAFF. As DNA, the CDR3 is TGTGCCAGCAGACCACCGACAAGGCGGGTGAACACTGAAGCTTTCTTT.

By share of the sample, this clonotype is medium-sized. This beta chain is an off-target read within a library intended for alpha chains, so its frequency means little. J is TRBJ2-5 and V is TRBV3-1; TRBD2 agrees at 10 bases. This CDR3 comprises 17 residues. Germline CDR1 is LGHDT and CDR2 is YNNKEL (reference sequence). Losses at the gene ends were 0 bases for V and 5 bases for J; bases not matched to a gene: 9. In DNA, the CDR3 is TGTGCCAGCAGCCAAGAAGGGCTAGCGGGGGCTGGGGAGACCCAGTACTTC. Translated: CASSQEGLAGAGETQYF.

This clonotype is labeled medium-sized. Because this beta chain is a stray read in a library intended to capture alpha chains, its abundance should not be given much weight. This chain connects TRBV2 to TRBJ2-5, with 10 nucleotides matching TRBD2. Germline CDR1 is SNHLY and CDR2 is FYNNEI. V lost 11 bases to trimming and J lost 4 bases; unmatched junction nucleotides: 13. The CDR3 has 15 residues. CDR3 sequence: CAGGGLAGVGETQYF. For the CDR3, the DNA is TGTGCCGGGGGAGGGCTAGCGGGAGTTGGAGAGACCCAGTACTTC. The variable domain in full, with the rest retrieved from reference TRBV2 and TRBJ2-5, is EPEVTQTPSHQVTQMGQEVILRCVPISNHLYFYWYRQILGQKVEFLVSFYNNEISEKSEIFDDQFSVERPDGSNFTLKIRSTKLEDSAMYFCAGGGLAGVGETQYFGPGTRLLVL.

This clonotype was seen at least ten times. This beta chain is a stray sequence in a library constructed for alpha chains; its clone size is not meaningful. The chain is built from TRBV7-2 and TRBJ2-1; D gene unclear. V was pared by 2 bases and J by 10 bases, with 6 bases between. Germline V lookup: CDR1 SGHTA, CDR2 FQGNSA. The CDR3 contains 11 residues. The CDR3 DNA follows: TGTGCCAGCAGCTTACTGAGGGAGCAGTTCTTC. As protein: CASSLLREQFF.

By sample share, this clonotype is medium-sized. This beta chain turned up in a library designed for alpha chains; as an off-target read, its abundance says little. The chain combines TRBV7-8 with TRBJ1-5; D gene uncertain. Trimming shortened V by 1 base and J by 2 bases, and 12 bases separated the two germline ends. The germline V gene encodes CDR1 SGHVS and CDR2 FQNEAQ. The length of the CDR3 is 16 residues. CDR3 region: CASSLGGGFGNQPQHF. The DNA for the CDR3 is TGTGCCAGCAGCTTAGGAGGAGGGTTTGGCAATCAGCCCCAGCATTTT. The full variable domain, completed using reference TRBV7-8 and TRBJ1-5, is GAGVSQSPRYKVAKRGQDVALRCDPISGHVSLFWYQQALGQGPEFLTYFQNEAQLDKSGLPSDRFFAERPEGSVSTLKIQRTQQEDSAVYLCASSLGGGFGNQPQHFGDGTRLSIL.

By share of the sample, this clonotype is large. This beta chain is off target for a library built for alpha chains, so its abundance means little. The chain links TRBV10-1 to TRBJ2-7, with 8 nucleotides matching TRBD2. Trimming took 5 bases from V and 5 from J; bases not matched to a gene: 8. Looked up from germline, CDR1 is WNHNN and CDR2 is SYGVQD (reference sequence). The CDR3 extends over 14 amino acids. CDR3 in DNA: TGCGCCAGCAGTCACGAGCGGGGGACCAACGAGCAGTACTTC. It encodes CASSHERGTNEQYF.

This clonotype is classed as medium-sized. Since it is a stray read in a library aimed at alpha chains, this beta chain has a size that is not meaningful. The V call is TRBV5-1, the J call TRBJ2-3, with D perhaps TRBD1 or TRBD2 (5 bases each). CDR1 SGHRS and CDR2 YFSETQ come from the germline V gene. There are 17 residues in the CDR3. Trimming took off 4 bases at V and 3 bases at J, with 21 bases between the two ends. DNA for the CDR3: TGCGCCAGCAGCGGCAGAGAGCCGGGACCCCAGACAGATACGCAGTATTTT. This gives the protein CASSGREPGPQTDTQYF.